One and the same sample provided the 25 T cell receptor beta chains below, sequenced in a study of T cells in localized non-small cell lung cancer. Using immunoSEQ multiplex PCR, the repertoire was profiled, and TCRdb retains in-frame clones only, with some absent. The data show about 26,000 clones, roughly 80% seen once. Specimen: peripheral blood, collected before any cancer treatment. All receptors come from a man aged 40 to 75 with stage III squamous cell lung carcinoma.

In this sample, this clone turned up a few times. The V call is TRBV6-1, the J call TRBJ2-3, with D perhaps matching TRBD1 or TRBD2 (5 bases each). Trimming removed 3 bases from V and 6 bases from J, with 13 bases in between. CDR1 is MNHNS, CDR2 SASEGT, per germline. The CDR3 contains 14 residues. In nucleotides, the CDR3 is TGTGCCAGCAGTGAGAGGGGTCCAACCGATACGCAGTATTTT. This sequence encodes CASSERGPTDTQYF.

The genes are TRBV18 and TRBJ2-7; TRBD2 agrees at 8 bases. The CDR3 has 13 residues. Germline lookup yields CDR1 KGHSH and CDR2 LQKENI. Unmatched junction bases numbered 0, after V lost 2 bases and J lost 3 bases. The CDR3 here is CASSPAGGYEQYF. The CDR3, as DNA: TGTGCCAGCTCACCAGCGGGAGGCTACGAGCAGTACTTC.

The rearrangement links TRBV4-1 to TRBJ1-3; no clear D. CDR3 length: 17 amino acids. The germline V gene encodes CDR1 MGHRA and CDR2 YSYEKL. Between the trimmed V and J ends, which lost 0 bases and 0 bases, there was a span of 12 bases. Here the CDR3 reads CASSQELGLLSGNTIYF. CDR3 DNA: TGCGCCAGCAGCCAAGAATTGGGCCTTCTCTCTGGAAACACCATATATTTT.

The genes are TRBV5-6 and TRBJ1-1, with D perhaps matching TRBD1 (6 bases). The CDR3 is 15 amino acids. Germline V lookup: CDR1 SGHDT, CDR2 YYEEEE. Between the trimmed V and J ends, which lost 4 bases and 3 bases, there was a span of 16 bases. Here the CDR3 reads CASSPGARPDTEAFF. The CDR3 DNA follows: TGTGCCAGCAGCCCGGGGGCGAGGCCCGACACTGAAGCTTTCTTT.

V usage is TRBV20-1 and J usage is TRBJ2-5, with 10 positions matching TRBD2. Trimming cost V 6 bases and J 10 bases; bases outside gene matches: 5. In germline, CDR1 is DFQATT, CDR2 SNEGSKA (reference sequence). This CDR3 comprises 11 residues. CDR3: CSASSGSFQYF. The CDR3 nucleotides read TGCAGTGCGTCTAGCGGGAGCTTCCAGTACTTC.

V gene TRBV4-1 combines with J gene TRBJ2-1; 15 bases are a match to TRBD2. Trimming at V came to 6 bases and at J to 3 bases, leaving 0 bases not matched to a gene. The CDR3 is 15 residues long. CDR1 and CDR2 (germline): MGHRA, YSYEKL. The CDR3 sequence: CASRGLAGGYNEQFF. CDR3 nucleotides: TGCGCCAGCAGGGGACTAGCGGGGGGCTACAATGAGCAGTTCTTC.

This CDR3 is CASRGADTQYF. CDR3 DNA sequence: TGTGCCAGCCGGGGGGCAGATACGCAGTATTTT. This rearrangement joins TRBV6-1 to TRBJ2-3; 7 nucleotides align to TRBD2. There are 11 residues in the CDR3. CDR1 and CDR2 from the germline V gene are MNHNS and SASEGT. The J segment lost 4 bases and the V segment lost 8 bases, leaving 0 bases of the junction unmatched.

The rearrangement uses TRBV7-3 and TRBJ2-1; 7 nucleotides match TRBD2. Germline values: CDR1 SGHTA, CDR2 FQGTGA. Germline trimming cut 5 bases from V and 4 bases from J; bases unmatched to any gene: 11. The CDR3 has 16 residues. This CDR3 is CASSPRAGRGYNEQFF. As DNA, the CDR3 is TGTGCCAGCAGCCCTAGAGCGGGGAGGGGTTACAATGAGCAGTTCTTC.

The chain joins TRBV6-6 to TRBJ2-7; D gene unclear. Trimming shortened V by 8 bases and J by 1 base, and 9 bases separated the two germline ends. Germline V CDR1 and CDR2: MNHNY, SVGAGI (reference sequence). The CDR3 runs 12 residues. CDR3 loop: CASGRVSYEQYF. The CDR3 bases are TGTGCCAGCGGGCGAGTTTCCTACGAGCAGTACTTC.

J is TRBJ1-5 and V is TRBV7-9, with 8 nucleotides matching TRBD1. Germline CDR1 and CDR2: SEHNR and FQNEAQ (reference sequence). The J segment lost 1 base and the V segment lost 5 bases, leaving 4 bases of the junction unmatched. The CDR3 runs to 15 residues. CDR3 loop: CASSPGQGSNQPQHF. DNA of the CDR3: TGTGCCAGCAGCCCCGGACAGGGAAGCAATCAGCCCCAGCATTTT. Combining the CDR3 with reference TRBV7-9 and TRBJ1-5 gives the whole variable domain DTGVSQNPRHKITKRGQNVTFRCDPISEHNRLYWYRQTLGQGPEFLTYFQNEAQLEKSRLLSDRFSAERPKGSFSTLEIQRTEQGDSAMYLCASSPGQGSNQPQHFGDGTRLSIL.

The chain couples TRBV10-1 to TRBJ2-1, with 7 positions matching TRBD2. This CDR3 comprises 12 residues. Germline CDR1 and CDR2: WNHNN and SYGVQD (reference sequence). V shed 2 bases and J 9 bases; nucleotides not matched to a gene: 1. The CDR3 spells CASSEAGVEQFF. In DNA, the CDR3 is TGCGCCAGCAGTGAGGCGGGAGTTGAGCAGTTCTTC.

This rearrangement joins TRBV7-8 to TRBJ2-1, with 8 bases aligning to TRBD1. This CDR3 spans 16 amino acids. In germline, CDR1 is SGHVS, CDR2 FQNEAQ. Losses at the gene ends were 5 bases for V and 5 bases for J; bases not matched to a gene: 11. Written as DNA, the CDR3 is TGTGCCAGCAGCCTCGATCCAGGGGGCGTGGACAATGAGCAGTTCTTC. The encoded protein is CASSLDPGGVDNEQFF.

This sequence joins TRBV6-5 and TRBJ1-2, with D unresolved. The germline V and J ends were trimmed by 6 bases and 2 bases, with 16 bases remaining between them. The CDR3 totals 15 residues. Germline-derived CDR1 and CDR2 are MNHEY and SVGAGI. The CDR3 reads CASRPGAFLNYGYTF. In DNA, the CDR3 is TGTGCCAGCAGGCCGGGAGCCTTCCTAAACTATGGCTACACCTTC.

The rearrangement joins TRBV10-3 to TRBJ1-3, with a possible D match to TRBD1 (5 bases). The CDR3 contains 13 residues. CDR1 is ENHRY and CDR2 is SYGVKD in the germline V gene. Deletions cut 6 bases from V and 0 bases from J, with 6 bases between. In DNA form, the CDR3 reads TGTGCCATCAGAGGGGCCTCTGGAAACACCATATATTTT. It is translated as CAIRGASGNTIYF.

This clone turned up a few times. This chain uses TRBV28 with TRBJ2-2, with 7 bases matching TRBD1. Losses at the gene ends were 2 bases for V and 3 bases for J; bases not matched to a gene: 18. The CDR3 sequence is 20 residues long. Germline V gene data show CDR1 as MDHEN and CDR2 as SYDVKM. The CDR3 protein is CASSLLVTGARLGYTGELFF. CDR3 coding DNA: TGTGCCAGCAGTTTACTCGTTACAGGGGCCCGACTGGGGTACACCGGGGAGCTGTTTTTT.

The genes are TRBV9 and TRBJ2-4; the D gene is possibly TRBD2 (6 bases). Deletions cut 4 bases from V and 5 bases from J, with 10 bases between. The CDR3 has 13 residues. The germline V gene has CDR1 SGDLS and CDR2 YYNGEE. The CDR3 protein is CASSPGTENIQYF. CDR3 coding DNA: TGTGCCAGCAGCCCCGGGACTGAAAACATTCAGTACTTC. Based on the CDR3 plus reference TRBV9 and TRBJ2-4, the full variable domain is DSGVTQTPKHLITATGQRVTLRCSPRSGDLSVYWYQQSLDQGLQFLIQYYNGEERAKGNILERFSAQQFPDLHSELNLSSLELGDSALYFCASSPGTENIQYFGAGTRLSVL.

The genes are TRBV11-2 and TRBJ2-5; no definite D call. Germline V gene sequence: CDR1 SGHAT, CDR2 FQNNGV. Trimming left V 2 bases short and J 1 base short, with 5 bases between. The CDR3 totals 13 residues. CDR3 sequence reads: CASSLFSQETQYF. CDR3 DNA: TGTGCCAGCAGCTTATTTAGCCAAGAGACCCAGTACTTC. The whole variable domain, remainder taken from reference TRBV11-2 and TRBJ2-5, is EAGVAQSPRYKIIEKRQSVAFWCNPISGHATLYWYQQILGQGPKLLIQFQNNGVVDDSQLPKDRFSAERLKGVDSTLKIQPAKLEDSAVYLCASSLFSQETQYFGPGTRLLVL.

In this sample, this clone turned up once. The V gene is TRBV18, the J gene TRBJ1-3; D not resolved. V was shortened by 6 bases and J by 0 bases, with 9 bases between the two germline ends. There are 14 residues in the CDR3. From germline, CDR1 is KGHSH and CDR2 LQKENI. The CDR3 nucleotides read TGTGCCAGCTCCCCTGACATCTCTGGAAACACCATATATTTT. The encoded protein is CASSPDISGNTIYF. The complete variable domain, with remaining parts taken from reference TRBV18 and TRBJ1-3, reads NAGVMQNPRHLVRRRGQEARLRCSPMKGHSHVYWYRQLPEEGLKFMVYLQKENIIDESGMPKERFSAEFPKEGPSILRIQQVVRGDSAAYFCASSPDISGNTIYFGEGSWLTVV.

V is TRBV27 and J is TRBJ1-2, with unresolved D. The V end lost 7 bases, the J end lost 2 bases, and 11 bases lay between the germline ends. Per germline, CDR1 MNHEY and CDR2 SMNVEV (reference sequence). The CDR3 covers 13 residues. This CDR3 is CASKVAGNYGYTF. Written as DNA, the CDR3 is TGTGCCAGCAAAGTGGCGGGCAACTATGGCTACACCTTC.

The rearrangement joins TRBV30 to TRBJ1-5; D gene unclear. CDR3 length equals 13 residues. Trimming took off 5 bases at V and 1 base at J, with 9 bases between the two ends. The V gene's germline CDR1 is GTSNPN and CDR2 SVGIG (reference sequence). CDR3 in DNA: TGTGCCTGGGCGGGGAAAAGCAATCAGCCCCAGCATTTT. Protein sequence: CAWAGKSNQPQHF.

CDR3 DNA: TGTGCCAGCAGCTTAGTCCTAGCGGGGGGCGGCCTGTTCTTC. Translation: CASSLVLAGGGLFF. The V and J genes are TRBV11-2 and TRBJ2-1; 11 nucleotides match TRBD2. Germline loops: CDR1 SGHAT, CDR2 FQNNGV. After removal of 1 base from V and 15 bases from J, the junction contained 8 bases not matched to a gene. This CDR3 contains 14 residues.

The DNA of the CDR3 is TGTGCCAGCAGCCCCCCACTCGGGACTAGCGGGGTCAATGAGCAGTTCTTC. It translates to CASSPPLGTSGVNEQFF. The chain has TRBV11-3 and TRBJ2-1; TRBD2 matches 13 bases. The CDR3 runs to 17 residues. Germline lookup yields CDR1 SGHNT and CDR2 YENEEA. Germline trimming cut 5 bases from V and 6 bases from J; bases unmatched to any gene: 10. Complete variable domain (other parts from reference TRBV11-3 and TRBJ2-1): EAGVVQSPRYKIIEKKQPVAFWCNPISGHNTLYWYLQNLGQGPELLIRYENEEAVDDSQLPKDRFSAERLKGVDSTLKIQPAELGDSAVYLCASSPPLGTSGVNEQFFGPGTRLTVL.

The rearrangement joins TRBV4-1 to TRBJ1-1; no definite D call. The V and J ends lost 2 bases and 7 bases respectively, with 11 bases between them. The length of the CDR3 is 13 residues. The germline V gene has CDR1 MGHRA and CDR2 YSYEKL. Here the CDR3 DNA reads TGCGCCAGCAGCCAAACGGGGAGAATTGAAGCTTTCTTT. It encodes CASSQTGRIEAFF.

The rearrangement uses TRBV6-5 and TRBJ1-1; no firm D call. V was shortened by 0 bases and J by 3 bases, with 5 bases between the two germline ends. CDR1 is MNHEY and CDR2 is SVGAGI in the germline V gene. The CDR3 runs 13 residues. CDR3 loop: CASSYSIHTEAFF. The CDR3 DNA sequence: TGTGCCAGCAGTTACTCGATTCACACTGAAGCTTTCTTT.

The CDR3 sequence is CASSIERGAYEQYV. Here the CDR3 DNA reads TGTGCCAGCAGCATCGAACGGGGAGCCTACGAGCAGTACGTC. This rearrangement joins TRBV11-2 to TRBJ2-7; TRBD2 might be the D (5 bases). CDR1 is SGHAT and CDR2 is FQNNGV in the germline V gene. The ends were cut back, 5 bases at V and 2 bases at J, with 13 bases in the middle. The CDR3 runs 14 residues.